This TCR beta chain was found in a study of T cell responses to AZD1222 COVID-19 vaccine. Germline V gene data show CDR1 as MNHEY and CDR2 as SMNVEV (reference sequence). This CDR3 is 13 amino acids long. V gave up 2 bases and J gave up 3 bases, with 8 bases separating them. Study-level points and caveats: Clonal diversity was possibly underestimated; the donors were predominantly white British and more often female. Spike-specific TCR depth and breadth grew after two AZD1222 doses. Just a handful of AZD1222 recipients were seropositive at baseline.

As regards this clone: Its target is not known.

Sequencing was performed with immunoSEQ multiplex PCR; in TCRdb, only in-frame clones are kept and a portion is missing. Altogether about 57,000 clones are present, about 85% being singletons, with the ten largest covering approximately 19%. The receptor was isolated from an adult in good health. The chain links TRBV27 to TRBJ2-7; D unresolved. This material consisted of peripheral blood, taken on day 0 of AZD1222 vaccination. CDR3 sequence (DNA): TGTGCCAGCAGTTTAAGGCAGAGCTACGAGCAGTACTTC. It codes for CASSLRQSYEQYF.